Shown below are 20 T cell receptor beta chains from a single sample sequenced in a study of cytomegalovirus exposure and HLA in healthy donors. The PCR was carried out with 60 Vbeta primers and 13 Jbeta primers. Produced via immunoSEQ multiplex PCR; TCRdb's table is partial and in-frame only. The table shows around 120,000 clones, with around two thirds occurring only once. The specimen was PBMCs. These receptors all stem from a human donor in good health.

V is TRBV19 and J is TRBJ1-2; 10 bases align to TRBD1. J lost 6 bases, V lost 4 bases, and 5 bases had no gene match. Germline V gene data show CDR1 as LNHDA and CDR2 as SQIVND (reference sequence). This CDR3 contains 14 residues. CDR3 DNA sequence: TGTGCCAGTAGTACGACAGGGGGCCTCAATGGCTACACCTTC. It encodes CASSTTGGLNGYTF.

The genes are TRBV6-6 and TRBJ2-5, with 7 bases lining up with TRBD1. The CDR3 length is 16 residues. From germline, CDR1 is MNHNY and CDR2 SVGAGI (reference sequence). Trimming cost V 6 bases and J 5 bases; bases outside gene matches: 15. The CDR3 protein is CASRPRTGTAFETQYF. CDR3 DNA: TGTGCCAGCAGACCCCGAACCGGGACAGCGTTTGAGACCCAGTACTTC.

The chain employs TRBV5-5 and TRBJ2-7; possible D gene TRBD1, 6 bases. Germline assignment: CDR1 SGHKS and CDR2 YYEKEE (reference sequence). This CDR3 region has 15 residues. V was trimmed by 0 bases and J by 6 bases, leaving 16 bases between them. The CDR3 coding sequence is TGTGCCAGCAGCTTGGGCACAGGGATCTCCCGCGAGCAGTACTTC. As protein: CASSLGTGISREQYF.

This clone was counted a few times. The chain couples TRBV5-8 to TRBJ2-2; TRBD1 matches at 9 bases. The CDR3 is 17 residues long. Germline CDR1 is SGHTS and CDR2 is YDEGEE. V dropped 4 bases and J dropped 5; count of bases not matched to a gene: 12. The CDR3 is CASSPRIRQGGTGELFF. The CDR3 bases are TGTGCCAGCAGCCCCCGGATCCGACAGGGGGGGACCGGGGAGCTGTTTTTT.

The J gene is TRBJ1-1, the V gene TRBV2, with TRBD1 matching 7 bases. After removal of 3 bases from V and 1 base from J, the junction contained 14 bases not matched to a gene. CDR1 is SNHLY, CDR2 FYNNEI, per germline. The CDR3 sequence is 18 residues long. The CDR3 loop is CASSDRRTGSKGNTEAFF. CDR3 in DNA: TGTGCCAGCAGTGATCGACGGACAGGCTCAAAAGGGAACACTGAAGCTTTCTTT.

V and J are TRBV4-1 and TRBJ1-5; the match to TRBD1 covers 9 bases. This CDR3 is built from 17 residues. CDR1 is MGHRA, CDR2 YSYEKL, per germline. V lost 1 base to trimming and J lost 2 bases; unmatched junction nucleotides: 6. The CDR3 is CASSQGWTGAGNQPQHF. The CDR3 region has the DNA TGCGCCAGCAGCCAAGGGTGGACAGGGGCCGGCAATCAGCCCCAGCATTTT.

This clone has a handful of counts. The rearrangement links TRBV5-6 to TRBJ1-2; D is perhaps TRBD1 (6 bases). CDR1 and CDR2 (germline): SGHDT, YYEEEE. The CDR3 has 13 amino acids. V lost 1 base, J lost 4 bases, and 8 bases lay in between. The CDR3 coding sequence is TGTGCCAGCAGCTTGACAGGGACCTATGGCTACACCTTC. It is translated as CASSLTGTYGYTF.

The genes are TRBV18 and TRBJ2-1; D possibly corresponds to TRBD2 (5 bases). This CDR3 is 16 amino acids long. The ends were cut back, 0 bases at V and 4 bases at J, with 13 bases in the middle. Germline-derived CDR1 and CDR2 are KGHSH and LQKENI. As DNA, the CDR3 is TGTGCCAGCTCACCACCGTATAGCGCCGGATACAATGAGCAGTTCTTC. This codes for CASSPPYSAGYNEQFF.

This chain connects TRBV27 to TRBJ2-1; no firm D call. The CDR3 runs 16 residues. The germline V and J ends were trimmed by 5 bases and 0 bases, with 14 bases remaining between them. Germline loops: CDR1 MNHEY, CDR2 SMNVEV (reference sequence). For the CDR3, the DNA is TGTGCCAGCAGTACCAGAACGACAAGCTCCTACAATGAGCAGTTCTTC. Protein: CASSTRTTSSYNEQFF.

The rearrangement joins TRBV2 to TRBJ2-7; D is possibly TRBD1 (5 bases). This CDR3 region has 14 residues. In germline, CDR1 is SNHLY, CDR2 FYNNEI. V lost 7 bases and J 3 bases, leaving 16 bases between the germline ends. The DNA of the CDR3 is TGTGCCAGCACCAGACAGCCCGAGAGCTACGAGCAGTACTTC. Translating gives CASTRQPESYEQYF.

This clone was picked up one time. The rearrangement uses TRBV5-1 and TRBJ2-5, with 7 bases identical to TRBD2. CDR1 SGHRS and CDR2 YFSETQ come from the germline V gene. The V segment lost 0 bases and the J segment 4 bases; nucleotides outside the gene matches: 9. The CDR3 consists of 16 residues. CDR3 protein: CASSLEVGGTRETQYF. The CDR3 nucleotides are TGCGCCAGCAGCTTGGAGGTCGGGGGGACGCGAGAGACCCAGTACTTC.

The rearrangement links TRBV5-4 to TRBJ1-2, with a tentative D call TRBD1 (6 bases). The CDR3 extends over 13 amino acids. Looked up from germline, CDR1 is SGHNT and CDR2 is YYREEE (reference sequence). Trimming cost V 4 bases and J 4 bases, with 11 bases left between them. The CDR3 DNA is TGTGCCAGCAGCGCTGACAGGATCTATGGCTACACCTTC. It yields the protein CASSADRIYGYTF.

The chain couples TRBV29-1 to TRBJ1-2, with 8 bases lining up with TRBD1. The CDR3 consists of 13 residues. The J segment lost 8 bases and the V segment lost 7 bases, leaving 12 bases of the junction unmatched. Per germline, CDR1 SQVTM and CDR2 ANQGSEA. In DNA form, the CDR3 reads TGCAGCGCATCGACAGGGGTGAGCTCAGGCTACACCTTC. Amino acids: CSASTGVSSGYTF.

The chain joins TRBV10-3 to TRBJ1-6; weak D call: TRBD1 (5 bases). This CDR3 region has 13 residues. V was clipped by 6 bases and J by 7 bases, with 10 bases between them. Germline V CDR1 and CDR2: ENHRY, SYGVKD. The CDR3: CAIRTDRNSPLHF. DNA of the CDR3: TGTGCCATCAGAACAGACAGAAATTCACCCCTCCACTTT.

The chain is built from TRBV7-9 and TRBJ1-1; 8 bases map to TRBD1. V trimming: 2 bases; J trimming: 4 bases; junction bases outside the gene matches: 3. CDR1 and CDR2 (germline): SEHNR, FQNEAQ (reference sequence). The CDR3 consists of 14 residues. DNA of the CDR3: TGTGCCAGCAGCTTAAAAACAGGGGGCACTGAAGCTTTCTTT. Its protein product is CASSLKTGGTEAFF.

CDR3 bases: TGTGCCAGCAGCCAAACAGGGGTTTTTCGATACGAGCAGTACTTC. Its protein product is CASSQTGVFRYEQYF. This chain uses TRBV4-2 with TRBJ2-7; 7 nucleotides agree with TRBD1. Germline CDR1 LGHNA, CDR2 YNFKEQ. CDR3 length: 15 amino acids. Germline trimming cut 2 bases from V and 4 bases from J; bases unmatched to any gene: 8.

The rearrangement joins TRBV6-5 to TRBJ1-2, with a tentative D call TRBD1 (5 bases). V lost 0 bases and J 2 bases, leaving 7 bases between the germline ends. Germline assignment: CDR1 MNHEY and CDR2 SVGAGI. This CDR3 spans 14 amino acids. CDR3: CASSYSDTNYGYTF. CDR3 DNA: TGTGCCAGCAGTTACTCGGACACGAACTATGGCTACACCTTC.

This clone has a handful of counts. J is TRBJ1-2 and V is TRBV7-9, with 12 bases lining up with TRBD1. Germline loops: CDR1 SEHNR, CDR2 FQNEAQ (reference sequence). This CDR3 region has 16 residues. V shed 5 bases, J shed 4 bases, and the junction held 8 bases outside the gene matches. The CDR3, as DNA: TGTGCCAGCAGCCGCCTGGGACAGGGGGCAGGCTATGGCTACACCTTC. Amino acids: CASSRLGQGAGYGYTF.

This sequence joins TRBV2 and TRBJ1-1, with 8 positions matching TRBD1. The CDR3 runs to 13 residues. Germline-derived CDR1 and CDR2 are SNHLY and FYNNEI. The ends lost 8 bases at V and 5 bases at J; junction bases unmatched: 7. This CDR3 reads CASATGVRTEAFF. DNA of the CDR3: TGTGCCAGCGCGACAGGGGTTAGGACTGAAGCTTTCTTT.

This clone has only a few counts. The V call is TRBV6-6, the J call TRBJ2-7, with D possibly TRBD1 on 5 matching bases. The DNA end lines up better with TRBJ2-5; the J call may be wrong. Germline lookup yields CDR1 MNHNY and CDR2 SVGAGI (reference sequence). The CDR3 sequence is 14 residues long. The CDR3 here is CASSYITETGTQYF. For the CDR3, the DNA is TGTGCCAGCAGTTACATAACGGAAACAGGGACCCAGTACTTC.